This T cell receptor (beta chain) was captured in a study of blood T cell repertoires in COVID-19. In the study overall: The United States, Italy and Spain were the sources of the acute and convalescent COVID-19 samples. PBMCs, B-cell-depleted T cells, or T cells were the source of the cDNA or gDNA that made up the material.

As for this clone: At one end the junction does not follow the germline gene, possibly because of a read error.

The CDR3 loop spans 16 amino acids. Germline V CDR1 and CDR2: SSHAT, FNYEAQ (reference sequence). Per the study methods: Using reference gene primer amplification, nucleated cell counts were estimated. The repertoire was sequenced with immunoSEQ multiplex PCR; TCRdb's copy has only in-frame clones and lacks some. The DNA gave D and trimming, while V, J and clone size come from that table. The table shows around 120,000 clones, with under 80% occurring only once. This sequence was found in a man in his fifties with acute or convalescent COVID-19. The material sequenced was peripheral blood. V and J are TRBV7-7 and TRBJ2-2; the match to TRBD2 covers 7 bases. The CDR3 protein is CASTLGTGGLGGELFF. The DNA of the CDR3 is TGTGCTAGCACCCTCGGGACGGGAGGACTAGGCGGGGAGCTGTTTTTT.